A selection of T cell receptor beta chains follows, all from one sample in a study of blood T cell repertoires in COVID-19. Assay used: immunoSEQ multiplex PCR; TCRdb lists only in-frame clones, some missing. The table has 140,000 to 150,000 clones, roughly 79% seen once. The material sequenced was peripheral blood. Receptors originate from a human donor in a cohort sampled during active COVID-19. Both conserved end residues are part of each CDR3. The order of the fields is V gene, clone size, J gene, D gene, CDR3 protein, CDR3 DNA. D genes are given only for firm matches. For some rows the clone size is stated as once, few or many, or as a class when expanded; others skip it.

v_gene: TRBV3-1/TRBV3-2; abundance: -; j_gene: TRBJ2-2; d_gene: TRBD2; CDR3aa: CASSRTSGTGELFF; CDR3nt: TGTGCCAGCAGCCGGACTAGCGGGACCGGGGAGCTGTTTTTT
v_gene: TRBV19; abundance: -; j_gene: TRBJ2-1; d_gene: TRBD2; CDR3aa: CASSTSGASYNEQFF; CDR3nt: TGTGCCAGTAGTACCAGCGGGGCCTCCTACAATGAGCAGTTCTTC
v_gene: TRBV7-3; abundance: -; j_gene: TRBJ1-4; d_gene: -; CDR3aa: CASSPPGWHEKLFF; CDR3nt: TGTGCCAGCAGCCCCCCCGGGTGGCATGAAAAACTGTTTTTT
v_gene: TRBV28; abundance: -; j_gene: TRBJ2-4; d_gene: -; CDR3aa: CASSSAAFQRISNIQYF; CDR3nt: TGTGCCAGCAGTTCGGCGGCCTTTCAACGAATTTCGAACATTCAGTACTTC
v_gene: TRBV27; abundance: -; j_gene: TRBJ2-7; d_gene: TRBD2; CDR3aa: CASRRAGVSYEQYF; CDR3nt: TGTGCCAGCCGACGGGCGGGGGTCTCCTACGAGCAGTACTTC
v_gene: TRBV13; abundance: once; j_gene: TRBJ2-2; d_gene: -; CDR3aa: CASSLTSLGTGTFNTGELFF; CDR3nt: TGTGCCAGCAGCCTAACTTCTCTAGGGACCGGGACTTTTAACACCGGGGAGCTGTTTTTT
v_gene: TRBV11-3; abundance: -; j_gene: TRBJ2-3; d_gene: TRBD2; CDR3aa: CASSLGAGAEYTQYF; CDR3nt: TGTGCCAGCAGCTTAGGCGCGGGAGCTGAATATACGCAGTATTTT
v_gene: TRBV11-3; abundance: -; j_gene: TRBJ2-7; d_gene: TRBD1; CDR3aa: CASSLGGGWYEQYF; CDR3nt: TGTGCCAGCAGCTTAGGAGGGGGCTGGTACGAGCAGTACTTC
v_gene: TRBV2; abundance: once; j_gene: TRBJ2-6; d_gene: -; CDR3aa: CASMEGPGANVLTF; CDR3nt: TGTGCCAGCATGGAGGGGCCTGGGGCCAACGTCCTGACTTTC
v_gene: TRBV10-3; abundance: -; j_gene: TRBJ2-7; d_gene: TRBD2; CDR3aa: CAITNSGSYEQYF; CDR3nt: TGTGCCATCACAAATAGCGGGAGTTACGAGCAGTACTTC
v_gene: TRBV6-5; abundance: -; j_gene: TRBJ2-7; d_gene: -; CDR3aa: CASRHNRLLGYEQYF; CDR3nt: TGTGCCAGCAGGCATAACAGGCTTTTGGGATACGAGCAGTACTTC
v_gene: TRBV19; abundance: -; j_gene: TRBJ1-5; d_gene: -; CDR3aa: CASSIDRGDSSNQPQHF; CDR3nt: TGTGCCAGTAGTATAGACAGAGGAGACAGCAGCAATCAGCCCCAGCATTTT
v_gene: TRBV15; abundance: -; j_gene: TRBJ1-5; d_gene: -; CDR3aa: CATSRVRDQPQHF; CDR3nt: TGTGCCACCAGCAGAGTGAGGGATCAGCCCCAGCATTTT
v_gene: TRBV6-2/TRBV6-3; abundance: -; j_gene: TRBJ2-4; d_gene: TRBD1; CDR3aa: CASSYSGQGASKNIQYF; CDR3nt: TGTGCCAGCAGTTACTCCGGACAGGGGGCCAGCAAAAACATTCAGTACTTC
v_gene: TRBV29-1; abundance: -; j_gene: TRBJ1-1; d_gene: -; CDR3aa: CSMIGATPEAFF; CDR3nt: TGCAGCATGATAGGGGCCACACCCGAAGCTTTCTTT
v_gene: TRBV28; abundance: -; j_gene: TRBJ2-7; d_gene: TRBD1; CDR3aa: CASSLKGTGRSEQYF; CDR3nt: TGTGCCAGCAGTTTAAAAGGGACAGGTCGATCGGAGCAGTACTTC
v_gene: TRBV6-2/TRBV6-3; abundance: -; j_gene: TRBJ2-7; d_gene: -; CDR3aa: CASSFRGLNLYEQYF; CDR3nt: TGTGCCAGCAGTTTCCGCGGACTCAACCTCTACGAGCAGTACTTC
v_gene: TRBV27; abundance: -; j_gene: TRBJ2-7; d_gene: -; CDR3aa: CASRGGLSYEQYF; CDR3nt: TGTGCCAGCAGAGGGGGTTTGAGCTACGAGCAGTACTTC
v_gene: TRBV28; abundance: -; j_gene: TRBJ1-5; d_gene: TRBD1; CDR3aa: CASVSGQGDNQPQHF; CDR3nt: TGTGCCAGCGTCTCGGGACAGGGCGACAATCAGCCCCAGCATTTT
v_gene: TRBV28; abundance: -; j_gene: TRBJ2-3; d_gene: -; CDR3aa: CASSSPSQGSSTDTQYF; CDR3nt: TGTGCCAGCAGTTCCCCCTCACAGGGTTCTAGCACAGATACGCAGTATTTT
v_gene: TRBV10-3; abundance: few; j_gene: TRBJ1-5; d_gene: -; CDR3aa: CAIGAGGNQPQHF; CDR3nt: TGTGCCATCGGGGCAGGGGGCAATCAGCCCCAGCATTTT
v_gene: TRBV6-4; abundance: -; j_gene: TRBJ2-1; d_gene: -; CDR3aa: CASSPGANNEQFF; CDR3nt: TGTGCCAGCTCCCCGGGAGCGAACAATGAGCAGTTCTTC
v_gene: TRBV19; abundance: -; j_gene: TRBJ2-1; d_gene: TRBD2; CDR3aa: CASSIEGGLGYNEQFF; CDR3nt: TGTGCCAGTAGTATAGAGGGAGGGTTAGGCTACAATGAGCAGTTCTTC
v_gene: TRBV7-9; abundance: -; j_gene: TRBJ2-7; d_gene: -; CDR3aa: CASSKDREGYEQYF; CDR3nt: TGTGCCAGCAGCAAGGACAGGGAGGGGTACGAGCAGTACTTC
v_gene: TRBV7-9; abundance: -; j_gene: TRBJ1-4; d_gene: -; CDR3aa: CASSLSTGPTNEKLFF; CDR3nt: TGTGCCAGCAGCTTATCCACAGGGCCAACTAATGAAAAACTGTTTTTT
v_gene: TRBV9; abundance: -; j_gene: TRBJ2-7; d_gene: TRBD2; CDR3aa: CASSPSSSGTYEQYF; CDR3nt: TGTGCCAGCAGCCCTTCGTCTAGCGGGACCTACGAGCAGTACTTC
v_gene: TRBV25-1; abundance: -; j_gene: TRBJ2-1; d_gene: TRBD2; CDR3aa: CASREPTSAWREQFF; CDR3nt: TGTGCCAGCAGAGAGCCGACTAGCGCCTGGAGAGAGCAGTTCTTC
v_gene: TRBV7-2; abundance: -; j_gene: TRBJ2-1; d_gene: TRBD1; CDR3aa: CASSSRQGAGEQFF; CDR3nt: TGTGCCAGCAGCTCCAGACAGGGGGCTGGTGAGCAGTTCTTC
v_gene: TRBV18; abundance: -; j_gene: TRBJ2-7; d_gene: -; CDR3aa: CASSRVGTRMDEQYF; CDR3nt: TGTGCCAGCTCACGAGTAGGGACACGGATGGACGAGCAGTACTTC
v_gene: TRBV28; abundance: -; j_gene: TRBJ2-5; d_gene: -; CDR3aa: CASSFAQGRETQYF; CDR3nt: TGTGCCAGCAGTTTCGCACAGGGAAGGGAGACCCAGTACTTC
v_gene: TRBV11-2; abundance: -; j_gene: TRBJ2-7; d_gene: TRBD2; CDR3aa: CASSLVAGGYHEQYF; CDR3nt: TGTGCCAGCAGCTTAGTAGCGGGAGGGTACCACGAGCAGTACTTC
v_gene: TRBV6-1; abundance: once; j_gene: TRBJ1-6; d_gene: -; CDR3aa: CASSEQGTDSPLHF; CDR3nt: TGTGCCAGCAGTGAACAGGGGACGGATTCACCCCTCCACTTT
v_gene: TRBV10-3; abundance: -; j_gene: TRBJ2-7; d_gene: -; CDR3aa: CAISDTYEQYF; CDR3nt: TGTGCCATCAGTGACACCTACGAGCAGTACTTC
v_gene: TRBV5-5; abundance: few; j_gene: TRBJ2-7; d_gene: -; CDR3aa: CASSLSWAVNEQYF; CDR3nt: TGTGCCAGCAGCTTGTCCTGGGCAGTGAACGAGCAGTACTTC
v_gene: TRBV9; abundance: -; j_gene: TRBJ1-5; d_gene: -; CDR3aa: CASSVASSNQPQHF; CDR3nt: TGTGCCAGCAGCGTAGCCAGTAGCAATCAGCCCCAGCATTTT
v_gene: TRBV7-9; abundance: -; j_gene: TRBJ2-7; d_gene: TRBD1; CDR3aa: CASSSRDRGIYEQYF; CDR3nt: TGTGCCAGCAGCTCTCGGGACAGGGGTATATACGAGCAGTACTTC
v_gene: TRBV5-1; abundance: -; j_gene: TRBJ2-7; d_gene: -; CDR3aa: CASSLGGLSSYEQYF; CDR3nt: TGCGCCAGCAGCTTGGGGGGACTCAGCTCCTACGAGCAGTACTTC
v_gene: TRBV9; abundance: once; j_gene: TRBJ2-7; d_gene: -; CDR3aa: CASSPSLGTIYEQYF; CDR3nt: TGTGCCAGCAGCCCCTCACTCGGGACAATCTACGAGCAGTACTTC
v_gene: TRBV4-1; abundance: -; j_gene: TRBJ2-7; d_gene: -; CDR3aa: CASSQESTAASYEQYF; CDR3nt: TGCGCCAGCAGCCAAGAGAGTACAGCGGCCTCCTACGAGCAGTACTTC
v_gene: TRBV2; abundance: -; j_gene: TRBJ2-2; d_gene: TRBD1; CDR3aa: CASSVEQGAGELFF; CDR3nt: TGTGCCAGCAGTGTCGAACAGGGGGCCGGGGAGCTGTTTTTT
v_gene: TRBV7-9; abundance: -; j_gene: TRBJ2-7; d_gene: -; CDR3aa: CASSRETYEQYF; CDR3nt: TGTGCCAGCAGCCGGGAGACTTACGAGCAGTACTTC
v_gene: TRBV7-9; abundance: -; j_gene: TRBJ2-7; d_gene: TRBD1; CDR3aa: CASSRQGVLVEQYF; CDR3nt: TGTGCCAGCAGTCGACAGGGGGTCCTGGTCGAGCAGTACTTC
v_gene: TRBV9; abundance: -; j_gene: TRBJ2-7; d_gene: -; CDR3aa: CASSVAEGYEQYF; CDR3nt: TGTGCCAGCAGCGTAGCGGAGGGGTACGAGCAGTACTTC
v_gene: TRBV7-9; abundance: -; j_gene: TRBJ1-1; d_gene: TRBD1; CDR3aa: CASRPSGGTEAFF; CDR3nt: TGTGCCAGCAGGCCATCAGGGGGCACTGAAGCTTTCTTT
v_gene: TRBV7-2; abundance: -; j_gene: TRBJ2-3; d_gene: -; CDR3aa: CASSLMILFPDTQYF; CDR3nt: TGTGCCAGCAGCTTAATGATACTCTTCCCAGATACGCAGTATTTT
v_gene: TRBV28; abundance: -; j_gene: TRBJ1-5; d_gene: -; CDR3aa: CASSRQALSNQPQHF; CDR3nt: TGTGCCAGCAGTCGACAGGCGCTTAGCAATCAGCCCCAGCATTTT
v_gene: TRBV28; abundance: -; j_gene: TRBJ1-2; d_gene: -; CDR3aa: CASSRTRDYGYTF; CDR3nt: TGTGCCAGCAGTCGAACGAGGGACTATGGCTACACCTTC
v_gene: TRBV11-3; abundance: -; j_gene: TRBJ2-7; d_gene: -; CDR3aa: CASSPRESSYEQYF; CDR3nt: TGTGCCAGCAGCCCCCGAGAAAGCTCCTACGAGCAGTACTTC
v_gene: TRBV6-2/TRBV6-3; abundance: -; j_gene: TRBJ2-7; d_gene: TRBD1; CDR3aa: CASSYDRGWYEQYF; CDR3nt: TGTGCCAGCAGTTACGACAGGGGATGGTACGAGCAGTACTTC
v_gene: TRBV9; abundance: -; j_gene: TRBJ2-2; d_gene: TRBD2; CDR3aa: CASSVAGGPGTGELFF; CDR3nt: TGTGCCAGCAGCGTAGCGGGAGGGCCGGGCACCGGGGAGCTGTTTTTT
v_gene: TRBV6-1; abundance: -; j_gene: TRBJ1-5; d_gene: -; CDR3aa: CASSEWEDQPQHF; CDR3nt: TGTGCCAGCAGTGAATGGGAGGATCAGCCCCAGCATTTT
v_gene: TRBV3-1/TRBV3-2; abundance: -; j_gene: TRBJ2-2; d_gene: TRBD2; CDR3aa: CASSQDQVRGGTGELFF; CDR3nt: TGTGCCAGCAGCCAAGATCAGGTGCGGGGGGGGACCGGGGAGCTGTTTTTT